Shown below are 9 T cell receptor beta chains from a single sample sequenced in a study of vaccination and CD4 T cells after COVID-19. TCRdb re-called the PCR reads through MiXCR, storing one row per CDR3 protein. The repertoire has over 15,000 distinct CDR3 sequences, 66% of them found once; the top ten carry 1% to 1.3%. The sample consisted of CD4+ T cells from blood, taken after SARS-CoV-2 vaccination. Receptor source: a human donor who had recovered from COVID-19.

V is TRBV11-2 and J is TRBJ2-3; TRBD2 matches at 10 bases. CDR3 size: 16 residues. Germline loops: CDR1 SGHAT, CDR2 FQNNGV. Trimming at V came to 5 bases and at J to 5 bases, leaving 10 bases not matched to a gene. CDR3 amino acids: CASSPPGLAGVDTQYF. The CDR3 region has the DNA TGTGCCAGCAGCCCTCCCGGGCTAGCGGGAGTAGATACGCAGTATTTT.

This chain links TRBV20-1 with TRBJ1-5; tentatively, D is TRBD1 (5 bases). The CDR3 runs 15 residues. CDR1 is DFQATT and CDR2 is SNEGSKA in the germline V gene (reference sequence). V lost 3 bases, J lost 6 bases, and 18 bases lay in between. CDR3 DNA: TGCAGTGCTAGGGGGACGGAAGACTTCGGTCAGCCCCAGCATTTT. It translates to CSARGTEDFGQPQHF.

The rearrangement links TRBV15 to TRBJ2-2, with D perhaps given as TRBD1 or TRBD2 (7 bases each). This CDR3 comprises 18 residues. V was clipped by 6 bases and J by 2 bases, with 22 bases between them. CDR1 LNHNV and CDR2 YYDKDF come from the germline V gene (reference sequence). CDR3 nucleotides: TGTGCCACCAGATGGGACAGAGCGGGAATACATAACACCGGGGAGCTGTTTTTT. Translation: CATRWDRAGIHNTGELFF.

This chain joins TRBV6-1 and TRBJ2-5; D gene uncertain. The CDR3 extends over 12 amino acids. V was clipped by 5 bases and J by 5 bases, with 9 bases between them. Per germline, CDR1 MNHNS and CDR2 SASEGT. The CDR3 region is CASSRQKETQYF. The CDR3 coding sequence is TGTGCCAGCAGTAGGCAGAAGGAGACCCAGTACTTC.

The chain has TRBV20-1 and TRBJ2-5, with 8 bases aligning to TRBD1. V shed 3 bases and J 3 bases; nucleotides not matched to a gene: 9. This CDR3 contains 15 residues. Germline CDR1 is DFQATT and CDR2 is SNEGSKA (reference sequence). The CDR3 here is CSARDDRGREETQYF. In DNA, the CDR3 is TGCAGTGCTAGGGATGACAGGGGAAGGGAAGAGACCCAGTACTTC.

CDR3 amino acids: CASSLDRTGGWTEAFF. DNA for the CDR3: TGTGCCAGCAGCTTAGACCGGACAGGGGGCTGGACTGAAGCTTTCTTT. The chain couples TRBV11-2 to TRBJ1-1; 11 bases map to TRBD1. This CDR3 region has 16 residues. Germline trimming cut 0 bases from V and 5 bases from J; bases unmatched to any gene: 5. Germline CDR1 reads SGHAT; CDR2 reads FQNNGV.

This chain uses TRBV6-2 or TRBV6-3 with TRBJ2-2; a possible D gene is TRBD1 (5 bases). Germline V CDR1 and CDR2: MNHEY, SVGEGT. The V end was cut by 5 bases, the J end by 1 base, with 11 bases between. This CDR3 spans 15 amino acids. The CDR3 here is CASSRTDRNTGELFF. The CDR3 bases are TGTGCCAGCAGTCGAACAGACAGGAACACCGGGGAGCTGTTTTTT.

This chain joins TRBV18 and TRBJ1-1; D possibly corresponds to TRBD1 (5 bases). Germline loops: CDR1 KGHSH, CDR2 LQKENI. There are 15 residues in the CDR3. The V end lost 6 bases, the J end lost 3 bases, and 17 bases lay between the germline ends. CDR3 residues: CASSLTGGRDTEAFF. As DNA, the CDR3 is TGTGCCAGCTCCCTCACGGGGGGAAGGGACACTGAAGCTTTCTTT.

V gene TRBV18 combines with J gene TRBJ1-2, with unresolved D. Trimming took 5 bases from V and 4 from J, leaving 5 bases between them. The CDR3 totals 11 residues. The germline gives CDR1 KGHSH, CDR2 LQKENI. The CDR3 nucleotides read TGTGCCAGCTCATCCGGCTATGGCTACACCTTC. The encoded protein is CASSSGYGYTF.